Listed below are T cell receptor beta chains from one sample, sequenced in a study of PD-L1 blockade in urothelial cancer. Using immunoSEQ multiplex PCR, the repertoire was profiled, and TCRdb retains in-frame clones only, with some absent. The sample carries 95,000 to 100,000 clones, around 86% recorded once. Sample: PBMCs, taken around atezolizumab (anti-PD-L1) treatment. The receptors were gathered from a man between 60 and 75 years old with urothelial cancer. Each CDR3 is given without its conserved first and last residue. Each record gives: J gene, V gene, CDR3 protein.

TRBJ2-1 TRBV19 ATQTDDHPEQF
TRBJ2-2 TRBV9 ASSVVPDRGPGGELF
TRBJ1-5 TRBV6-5 ASRRAQNYQPQH
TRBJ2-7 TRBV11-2 ASSLVTGAYEQY
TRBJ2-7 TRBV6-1 ASRGQGAGEQY
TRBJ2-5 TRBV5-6 ASSSGTGRETQY
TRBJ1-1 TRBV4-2 ASSPETGRINTEAF
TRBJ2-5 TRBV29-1 SVAGQGAQETQY
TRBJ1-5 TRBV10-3 AISGSVQRQPQH
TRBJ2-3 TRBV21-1 ASSKIGGQFTDTQY
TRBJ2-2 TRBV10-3 ATVGTGNTGELF
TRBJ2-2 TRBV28 ASSSGQGVYTGELF